This T cell receptor (beta chain) appears in the sequencing data of a study of human T cells and chemical hapten exposure. Described time point: patch test 1, 2 weeks after DPC sensitization. Stated treatment: therapeutic diphenylcyclopropenone sensitization with weekly scalp DPC. The CDR3 loop spans 14 amino acids. Germline V CDR1 and CDR2: MNHNS, SASEGT. V dropped 1 base and J dropped 2 bases, with 8 bases sitting between them. TCRdb reprocessed the RACE reads with MiXCR, giving one entry per CDR3 protein. Among 80,000 to 100,000 distinct CDR3 sequences listed, roughly an eighth were seen once. The receptor's source is a middle-aged woman with alopecia areata. Some clones in this sample may be carry-over from other donors' samples. The sequencing here drew on whole blood, taken in connection with sensitization to the hapten diphenylcyclopropenone (DPC). The chain recombines TRBV6-1 with TRBJ1-1; possibly TRBD1 for D (6 bases). The CDR3 reads CASSEGRGNTEAFF. CDR3 DNA sequence: TGTGCCAGCAGTGAAGGCAGGGGAAACACTGAAGCTTTCTTT.